These 17 T cell receptor beta chains came from one sample sequenced in a study of blood T cell repertoires in COVID-19 (TCRdb year 2020). Libraries were made using the immunoSEQ multiplex PCR assay. What TCRdb holds here is the immuneACCESS table cut down to in-frame rearrangements. Part of the clones is not present; checked against another copy, under half of the missing clones reflect an unresolved V gene, and the others are unexplained. In all, the sample holds 100,000 or so clones, and roughly 92% of those were seen once. The ten top clones hold 5.7% of the sample. The sample comprised peripheral blood. These receptors all stem from a man between 50 and 59 years old with active COVID-19.

This rearrangement joins TRBV7-3 to TRBJ1-6; 7 nucleotides align to TRBD1. This CDR3 region has 18 residues. V was pared by 4 bases and J by 6 bases, with 15 bases of the junction left unmatched. Germline V CDR1 and CDR2: SGHTA, FQGTGA. The CDR3 is CASSSPGQDILLNSPLHF. The DNA for the CDR3 is TGTGCCAGCAGCTCCCCCGGACAGGATATCCTACTTAATTCACCCCTCCACTTT. Using reference TRBV7-3 and TRBJ1-6 for the parts outside the CDR3, the full variable domain is GAGVSQTPSNKVTEKGKYVELRCDPISGHTALYWYRQSLGQGPEFLIYFQGTGAADDSGLPNDRFFAVRPEGSVSTLKIQRTERGDSAVYLCASSSPGQDILLNSPLHFGNGTRLTVT.

The chain couples TRBV7-3 to TRBJ1-2; 8 nucleotides agree with TRBD1. Trimming took 2 bases from V and 7 from J; bases not matched to a gene: 6. Per the germline V gene, CDR1 is SGHTA and CDR2 is FQGTGA. This CDR3 has 14 amino acids. The CDR3 here is CASSLYAGGFGYTF. CDR3 bases: TGTGCCAGCAGCTTATATGCAGGGGGCTTTGGCTACACCTTC.

This chain links TRBV15 with TRBJ2-3, with TRBD2 matching over 8 bases. There are 16 residues in the CDR3. Germline trimming cut 0 bases from V and 4 bases from J; bases unmatched to any gene: 6. Germline V gene data show CDR1 as LNHNV and CDR2 as YYDKDF (reference sequence). The chain's CDR3 is CATSREPAGAPDTQYF. CDR3 DNA sequence: TGTGCCACCAGCAGAGAGCCAGCGGGAGCGCCAGATACGCAGTATTTT.

The genes are TRBV6-1 and TRBJ2-2, with a tentative D call TRBD2 (5 bases). This CDR3 is 14 amino acids long. The V and J ends lost 0 bases and 6 bases respectively, with 8 bases between them. Germline loops: CDR1 MNHNS, CDR2 SASEGT. For the CDR3, the DNA is TGTGCCAGCAGTGAAGCGGCGGGCGCCGGGGAGCTGTTTTTT. This encodes CASSEAAGAGELFF.

The chain joins TRBV7-2 to TRBJ2-3; 14 bases line up with TRBD2. Germline trimming cut 4 bases from V and 3 bases from J; bases unmatched to any gene: 3. This CDR3 region has 16 residues. Germline lookup yields CDR1 SGHTA and CDR2 FQGNSA. The CDR3 here is CASSSGTSGSTDTQYF. DNA of the CDR3: TGTGCCAGCAGCTCCGGGACTAGCGGGAGTACAGATACGCAGTATTTT.

This clone was seen just once. The chain is built from TRBV5-6 and TRBJ2-7; TRBD2 matches at 7 bases. The V gene's germline CDR1 is SGHDT and CDR2 YYEEEE. V lost 5 bases to trimming and J lost 3 bases; unmatched junction nucleotides: 8. The CDR3 loop spans 14 amino acids. CDR3 loop: CASRKTGGIYEQYF. DNA of the CDR3: TGTGCCAGCAGAAAGACGGGAGGAATCTACGAGCAGTACTTC.

The chain carries TRBV7-6 and TRBJ1-1; TRBD1 might be the D (6 bases). V lost 5 bases to trimming and J lost 4 bases, with 23 bases between them. CDR3 length: 17 residues. The V gene's germline CDR1 is SGHVS and CDR2 FNYEAQ. The CDR3 region is CASSPGDANRASTEAFF. The CDR3 nucleotides read TGTGCCAGCAGCCCAGGGGACGCAAACCGGGCTAGCACTGAAGCTTTCTTT.

The chain joins TRBV2 to TRBJ1-6; D might be TRBD1 (6 bases). Trimming left V 6 bases short and J 3 bases short, with 12 bases between. CDR1 and CDR2 (germline): SNHLY, FYNNEI. This CDR3 is built from 15 residues. This CDR3 is CASRSGAIYNSPLHF. The CDR3 region has the DNA TGTGCCAGCAGATCAGGGGCTATCTATAATTCACCCCTCCACTTT.

This clone was observed once. V is TRBV20-1 and J is TRBJ2-7; no clear D. Germline CDR1 reads DFQATT; CDR2 reads SNEGSKA (reference sequence). The CDR3 loop spans 10 amino acids. Trimming left V 4 bases short and J 3 bases short, with 4 bases between. Here the CDR3 reads CSANGYEQYF. In DNA, the CDR3 is TGCAGTGCTAACGGCTACGAGCAGTACTTC.

This chain uses TRBV28 with TRBJ1-4; tentatively, D is TRBD1 (5 bases). The germline gives CDR1 MDHEN, CDR2 SYDVKM. The CDR3 totals 15 residues. Trimming pared 2 bases from V and 7 bases from J, leaving 14 bases between. CDR3 region: CASSLEQVPSEKLFF. As DNA, the CDR3 is TGTGCCAGCAGTTTAGAACAGGTCCCGTCTGAAAAACTGTTTTTT.

The V gene is TRBV6-5, the J gene TRBJ1-4; D unclear. Germline CDR1 and CDR2: MNHEY and SVGAGI. Trimming removed 2 bases at V and 8 bases at J, with 12 bases between. The CDR3 loop spans 14 amino acids. This CDR3 is CASSYGPGEEKLFF. The DNA of the CDR3 is TGTGCCAGCAGTTACGGCCCCGGAGAAGAAAAACTGTTTTTT.

The V gene is TRBV5-1, the J gene TRBJ2-1; 7 bases fit TRBD1. This CDR3 is built from 15 residues. Germline V gives CDR1 SGHRS, CDR2 YFSETQ. The ends lost 1 base at V and 4 bases at J; junction bases unmatched: 5. In DNA form, the CDR3 reads TGCGCCAGCAGCTTGTCGGGGACAGAATACAATGAGCAGTTCTTC. Translation: CASSLSGTEYNEQFF.

This chain links TRBV7-7 with TRBJ2-5; 7 nucleotides line up with TRBD2. The V segment lost 5 bases and the J segment 1 base; nucleotides outside the gene matches: 13. The germline V gene has CDR1 SSHAT and CDR2 FNYEAQ (reference sequence). The CDR3 loop spans 17 amino acids. CDR3 bases: TGTGCCAGCAGCCAAAGAGGAAGCGGGAACGGCCAAGAGACCCAGTACTTC. Protein sequence: CASSQRGSGNGQETQYF.

This clone occurred once. V is TRBV7-9 and J is TRBJ2-5, with no clear D. This CDR3 has 14 residues. In germline, CDR1 is SEHNR, CDR2 FQNEAQ (reference sequence). V was shortened by 5 bases and J by 2 bases, with 12 bases between the two germline ends. CDR3 protein: CASSPRDSQETQYF. The CDR3 bases are TGTGCCAGCAGCCCCCGAGACTCGCAAGAGACCCAGTACTTC.

Concerning this clone itself: The same CDR3 can be traced to other DNA sequences in this sample. The chain uses TRBV3-1 (or the pseudogene TRBV3-2) and TRBJ2-7; D ambiguous. From germline, CDR1 is LGHDT and CDR2 YNNKEL (reference sequence). CDR3 length: 13 residues. Between the trimmed V and J ends, which lost 3 bases and 4 bases, there was a span of 10 bases. As DNA, the CDR3 is TGTGCCAGCAGCCACCCTATAACGTACGAGCAGTACTTC. Encoded protein: CASSHPITYEQYF.

This chain links TRBV2 with TRBJ2-6, with 9 bases that match TRBD2. CDR3 length: 17 amino acids. J gave up 0 bases and V 6 bases, and 6 bases lay outside the gene matches. Germline CDR1 reads SNHLY; CDR2 reads FYNNEI. The CDR3 DNA is TGTGCCAGCAGGAGGACTAGCGACAGCTCTGGGGCCAACGTCCTGACTTTC. Translation gives CASRRTSDSSGANVLTF.

The chain employs TRBV3-1 (or the pseudogene TRBV3-2) and TRBJ2-2; 14 nucleotides match TRBD2. V lost 4 bases and J lost 3; bases outside the gene matches: 4. This CDR3 spans 17 amino acids. Germline CDR1 LGHDT, CDR2 YNNKEL (reference sequence). CDR3: CASSRLAGGKDTGELFF. For the CDR3, the DNA is TGTGCCAGCAGCCGACTAGCGGGAGGGAAAGACACCGGGGAGCTGTTTTTT.